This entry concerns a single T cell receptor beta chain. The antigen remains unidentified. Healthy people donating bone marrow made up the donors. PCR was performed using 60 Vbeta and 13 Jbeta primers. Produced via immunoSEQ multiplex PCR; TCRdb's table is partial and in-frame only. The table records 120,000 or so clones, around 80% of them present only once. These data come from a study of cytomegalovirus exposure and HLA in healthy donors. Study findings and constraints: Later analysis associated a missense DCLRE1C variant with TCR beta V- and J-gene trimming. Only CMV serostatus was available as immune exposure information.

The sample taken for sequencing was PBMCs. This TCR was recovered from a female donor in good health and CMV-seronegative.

The CDR3 region has the DNA TGCGCCAGCAGCAGTACTAGCGGGAGCTCCTACAATGAGCAGTTCTTC. It specifies CASSSTSGSSYNEQFF. The J gene is TRBJ2-1, the V gene TRBV4-1, with 11 bases aligning to TRBD2. J was trimmed by 0 bases and V by 5 bases; bases with no gene match: 3. The V gene's germline CDR1 is MGHRA and CDR2 YSYEKL. This CDR3 comprises 16 residues.